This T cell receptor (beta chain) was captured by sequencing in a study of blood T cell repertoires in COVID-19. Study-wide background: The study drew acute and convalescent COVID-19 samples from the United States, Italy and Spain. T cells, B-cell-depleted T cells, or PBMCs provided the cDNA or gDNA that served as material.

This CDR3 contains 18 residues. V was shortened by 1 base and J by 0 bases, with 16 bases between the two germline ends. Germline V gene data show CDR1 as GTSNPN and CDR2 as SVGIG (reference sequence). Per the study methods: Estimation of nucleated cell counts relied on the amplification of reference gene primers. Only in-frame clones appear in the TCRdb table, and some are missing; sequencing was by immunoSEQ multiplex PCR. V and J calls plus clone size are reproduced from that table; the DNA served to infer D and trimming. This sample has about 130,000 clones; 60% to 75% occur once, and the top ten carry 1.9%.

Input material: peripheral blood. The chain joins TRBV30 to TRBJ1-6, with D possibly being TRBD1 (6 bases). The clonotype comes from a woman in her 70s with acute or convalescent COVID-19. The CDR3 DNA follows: TGTGCCTGGAGTGGGGGGCGAACCAGGAGCTCCTATAATTCACCCCTCCACTTT. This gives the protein CAWSGGRTRSSYNSPLHF.